Listed below are T cell receptor beta chains from one sample, sequenced in a study of CD8 T cells in ankylosing spondylitis. TCRdb ran MiXCR on the 5' RACE reads and lists one entry per CDR3 protein. Of some 200,000 distinct CDR3 sequences in the sample, about 6.7% are singletons; the top ten hold 14%. Sample: blood, either unsorted or a sorted T cell fraction (not recorded which). These receptor sequences come from a male donor with ankylosing spondylitis. The CDR3 runs from the conserved cysteine through the conserved F or W. The order of the fields is V gene, J gene, D gene, clone size, CDR3 DNA, CDR3 protein. The D gene is left open where the match is weak. The size field is filled for only some rows; it gives once, few, many or a size class.

TRBV13	TRBJ1-2	TRBD1	.	TGTGCCAGCAGCATCAGGGGGACTAACTATGGCTACACCTTC	CASSIRGTNYGYTF
TRBV5-1	TRBJ2-3	.	few	TGCGCCAGCAGCTTGGATAGAGGGGTGAAAACAGATACGCAGTATTTT	CASSLDRGVKTDTQYF
TRBV4-1	TRBJ2-7	.	many	TGCGCCAGCAGCCCCACGCAGTTGGGGGTTCTTAAGTACGAGCAGTACTTC	CASSPTQLGVLKYEQYF
TRBV6-5	TRBJ2-7	.	many	TGTGCCAGCAGTTACTCGGCTGAACCCTACGAGCAGTACTTC	CASSYSAEPYEQYF
TRBV14	TRBJ2-1	.	many	TGTGCCAGCAGCCAAGATCCCAATGTACTAGCAAGCAATGAGCAGTTCTTC	CASSQDPNVLASNEQFF
TRBV11-1	TRBJ2-2	.	many	TGTGCCAGCAGCTTAGAATTGTTATCCGGGGCCCCCACCGGGGAGCTGTTTTTT	CASSLELLSGAPTGELFF
TRBV7-3	TRBJ2-2	TRBD2	many	TGTGCCAGCAGCAAGCTAGCGGTCGGGGAGCTGTTTTTT	CASSKLAVGELFF
TRBV11-1	TRBJ2-1	.	few	TGTGCCAGCAGCTATCCCACAGGGGAACCCAAGCGGGCGGCCTCCTACAATGAGCAGTTCTTC	CASSYPTGEPKRAASYNEQFF
TRBV11-1	TRBJ2-5	.	many	TGTGCCAGCAGCTTTTATCAAGGCAGCCGATATGGACAAGAGACCCAGTACTTC	CASSFYQGSRYGQETQYF
TRBV5-1	TRBJ2-5	.	many	TGCGCCAGCAGCTCGACTCCTCTAGAGACCCAGTACTTC	CASSSTPLETQYF
TRBV27	TRBJ1-1	TRBD1	.	TGTGCCAGCACACCCACAGGGGGCTTAACTGAAGCTTTCTTT	CASTPTGGLTEAFF
TRBV7-9	TRBJ1-4	.	many	TGTGCCAGCAGCTCCTTGGGGGGGCCGACTAATGAAAAACTGTTTTTT	CASSSLGGPTNEKLFF
TRBV6-1	TRBJ2-1	TRBD1	few	TGTGCCAGCAGGCCACCTCGACAGGGGCTGGGATACAATGAGCAGTTCTTC	CASRPPRQGLGYNEQFF
TRBV5-1	TRBJ2-4	.	many	TGCGCCAGCAGCCTAGGCGCTGCGAACATTCAGTACTTC	CASSLGAANIQYF
TRBV4-1	TRBJ1-2	TRBD1	.	TGCGCCAGCAGCCAAGAAGGAGCACAGGGGTTAAACTATGGCTACACCTTC	CASSQEGAQGLNYGYTF
TRBV7-9	TRBJ2-7	TRBD1	few	TGTGCCTGTACCGGGACAGGGAGGATCTACGAGCAGTACTTC	CACTGTGRIYEQYF
TRBV7-9	TRBJ1-2	.	many	TGTGCCAGCAGCCGCCTAAACACTGCAAACTATGGCTACACCTTC	CASSRLNTANYGYTF
TRBV11-3	TRBJ2-1	TRBD2	many	TGTGCCAGCAGCTTAGATTTCGGGGGGAGGGTCAATGAGCAGTTCTTC	CASSLDFGGRVNEQFF
TRBV20-1	TRBJ2-7	.	medium-sized	TGCAGTGCTACACCCGATGACGAGTACGAGCAGTACTTC	CSATPDDEYEQYF
TRBV7-7	TRBJ2-3	TRBD1	many	TGTGCTAGCAGCTTAGGCGAGACAGGGAGAGTACTGGATACGCAGTATTTT	CASSLGETGRVLDTQYF
TRBV18	TRBJ2-7	.	few	TGTGCCAGCTCACCAGACAGAAAAGGCTACGAGCAGTACTTC	CASSPDRKGYEQYF
TRBV9	TRBJ2-1	.	few	TGTGCCAGCAGCGCCCAACGAGGGGCCCAGGACAATGAGCAGTTCTTC	CASSAQRGAQDNEQFF
TRBV10-2	TRBJ1-1	.	few	TGCGCCAGCAGTGACGGGGGAGGTTCTGAAGCTTTCTTT	CASSDGGGSEAFF
TRBV28	TRBJ2-3	.	.	TGTGCCAGCAGTTACGCGCTCGGAGGGCCCTCGACAGATACGCAGTATTTT	CASSYALGGPSTDTQYF
TRBV10-3	TRBJ1-6	TRBD1	many	TGTGCCATCAGTGAGTGGGCGGACAGGACAGATTCACCCCTCCACTTT	CAISEWADRTDSPLHF
TRBV29-1	TRBJ2-3	TRBD2	few	TGCAGCGTTGAGGGGACTAGCGGGACCACAGATACGCAGTATTTT	CSVEGTSGTTDTQYF
TRBV11-1	TRBJ1-2	TRBD1	many	TGTGCCAGCAGCTCTACGCCGACGTGGACAGGAACGGGCTCCTATGGCTACACCTTC	CASSSTPTWTGTGSYGYTF
TRBV7-2	TRBJ2-1	.	many	TGTGCCAGCAGCTTTGATGTCCTAGCCAATGAGCAGTTCTTC	CASSFDVLANEQFF
TRBV27	TRBJ2-7	TRBD2	.	TGTGCCAGCAGTTTACTAGCGGGAGAACCCTACGAGCAGTACTTC	CASSLLAGEPYEQYF
TRBV7-8	TRBJ1-5	.	.	TGTGCCAGCAGCTTGCGGGCAGGGGAGGGCAATCAGCCCCAGCATTTT	CASSLRAGEGNQPQHF
TRBV12-3/TRBV12-4	TRBJ1-1	.	few	TGTGCCAGCAGCGTAGTGGGGATATCGTCATGGGCCAACACTGAAGCTTTCTTT	CASSVVGISSWANTEAFF
TRBV2	TRBJ2-5	TRBD1	.	TGTGCCAGCAGTCCCCCCCGGACAGGCAAAGAGACCCAGTACTTC	CASSPPRTGKETQYF
TRBV20-1	TRBJ1-1	.	.	TGCAGTGCTAGAATTGCTGACACTGAAGCTTTCTTT	CSARIADTEAFF
TRBV2	TRBJ2-5	.	many	TGTGCAGGAATCGGAGGGTTTATGAAGACCCAGTACTTC	CAGIGGFMKTQYF
TRBV4-2	TRBJ1-1	.	many	TGTGCCAGCAGCTCCCGGGACACGAACACTGAAGCTTTCTTT	CASSSRDTNTEAFF
TRBV27	TRBJ2-5	TRBD2	many	TGTGCCAGCAGCACACAGGAGGGACTAGCGGGATGGGAGACCCAGTACTTC	CASSTQEGLAGWETQYF
TRBV5-1	TRBJ2-7	TRBD1	many	TGCGCCAGCAGCCTTCGACAGGGAACCTACGAGCAGTACTTC	CASSLRQGTYEQYF
TRBV14	TRBJ2-7	.	few	TGTGCCAGCCGCGGTCGGAGCTCCTACGAGCAGTACTTC	CASRGRSSYEQYF
TRBV6-2/TRBV6-3	TRBJ1-5	.	many	TGTGCCAGCAGTGGAGAGTCCCATCAGCCCCAGCATTTT	CASSGESHQPQHF
TRBV12-3/TRBV12-4	TRBJ2-3	.	.	TGTGCCACCATCTCAGATACGCAGTATTTT	CATISDTQYF
TRBV4-3	TRBJ1-1	.	.	TGCGCCAGCAGCCAAACCGACCGGCGGGGGGGGAACACTGAAGCTTTCTTT	CASSQTDRRGGNTEAFF
TRBV27	TRBJ2-7	TRBD1	many	TGTGCCAGCAGTTTTACCGGGACAGGGAACGAGCAGTACTTC	CASSFTGTGNEQYF
TRBV4-3	TRBJ2-2	.	many	TGCGCCAGCAGCCAAGGAACAGGCACCGGGGAGCTGTTTTTT	CASSQGTGTGELFF
TRBV4-3	TRBJ1-5	.	few	TGCGCCAGCAGCCAAGTTGCCGGAGGGGGACGGCAGCCCCAGCATTTT	CASSQVAGGGRQPQHF
TRBV4-3	TRBJ2-7	.	.	TGCGCCAGCAGCCAAGGTGTGGGTTGGGGTTACGAGCAGTACTTC	CASSQGVGWGYEQYF
TRBV7-3	TRBJ2-7	TRBD1	few	TGTGCCAGCAGCTTAGGGACAGGGGGCATAGAGGAGCAGTACTTC	CASSLGTGGIEEQYF